This TCR beta chain comes out of a study of T cells in Graves' hyperthyroidism and ophthalmopathy. Study outcomes and limitations: The blood repertoire included most of the expanded thyroid clonotypes above 0.001.

Each ophthalmopathy patient scored at least 3 on the Clinical Activity Score and at least 4 on NOSPECS grade, with duration under 3 months. Germline V gene sequence: CDR1 MNHEY, CDR2 SMNVEV (reference sequence). This CDR3 is built from 14 residues. On this clonotype itself: Its cognate antigen is unknown. Relative to the germline gene, one junction end is altered; a read error may explain this.

Authors of the study amplified TCR beta CDR3 regions from RNA transcripts. HTBI primers were the set used in a first-round RT-PCR of the TCR CDR3. TCRdb analysed the multiplex PCR reads with MiXCR anew, one entry per CDR3 protein. The repertoire includes around 290,000 distinct CDR3 sequences, about a sixth of them detected once, and approximately 60% sits in the top ten. The receptor was isolated from a woman in her fifties or sixties with Graves' ophthalmopathy. Input material: blood. The chain recombines TRBV27 with TRBJ1-4; D uncertain. The CDR3 DNA reads as TGTGCCAGCAGCTTATCGAAGACTAATGAAAAACTGTTTTTT. Protein product: CASSLSKTNEKLFF.